This is a list of T cell receptor beta chains from one sample in a study of cytomegalovirus exposure and HLA in healthy donors. Only in-frame clones appear in the TCRdb table, and some are missing; sequencing was by immunoSEQ multiplex PCR. The sample contains 150,000 to 200,000 clones, around 68% of which appear only once. The sample taken for sequencing was PBMCs. The receptor set was obtained from a man under 40 in good health and CMV-seropositive. The CDR3 runs from the conserved cysteine through the conserved F or W. D genes are given only for firm matches. The listing skips clone size in some rows; elsewhere it reads once, few, many or a size class.

cdr3_length	v_call	j_call	d_call	clone_size	cdr3_nt	cdr3_aa
16	TRBV15	TRBJ2-2	TRBD2	NA	TGTGCCACCAGCAGAGCAGCGGGAGGGAACACCGGGGAGCTGTTTTTT	CATSRAAGGNTGELFF
16	TRBV7-9	TRBJ2-1	TRBD1	few	TGTGCCAGCAGCTCGTACCGGGACAGGGGGCGAGGTGAGCAGTTCTTC	CASSSYRDRGRGEQFF
18	TRBV10-3	TRBJ2-4	NA	NA	TGTGCCATCAGTGAGTCGGGCAGGGCCCCTCTAGCCAAAAACATTCAGTACTTC	CAISESGRAPLAKNIQYF
16	TRBV4-1	TRBJ2-5	NA	NA	TGCGCCAGCAGCCAAGATTGGGCAGGGCATCAAGAGACCCAGTACTTC	CASSQDWAGHQETQYF
9	TRBV6-4	TRBJ2-7	NA	NA	TGTGCCATCCTATACGAGCAGTACTTC	CAILYEQYF
15	TRBV7-6	TRBJ2-2	NA	NA	TGTGCCAGCAGCTCCCAAGCTAGCAACACCGGGGAGCTGTTTTTT	CASSSQASNTGELFF
12	TRBV5-4	TRBJ2-5	NA	NA	TGTGCCAGCAGCTTTGGGGGGGAGACCCAGTACTTC	CASSFGGETQYF
13	TRBV11-2	TRBJ1-2	NA	NA	TGTGCCAGCAGCCGTGGCGCGGGATATGGCTACACCTTC	CASSRGAGYGYTF
15	TRBV5-6	TRBJ2-5	NA	NA	TGTGCCAGCAGCGAGGGACATCAGGTTAGGGAGACCCAGTACTTC	CASSEGHQVRETQYF
14	TRBV28	TRBJ2-7	NA	NA	TGTGCCAGCAGCGTCGAGCGGGCCTCCTACGAGCAGTACTTC	CASSVERASYEQYF
14	TRBV11-3	TRBJ2-1	NA	few	TGTGCCAGCAGCCCCCAACTAGCTTTGTATGAGCAGTTCTTC	CASSPQLALYEQFF
13	TRBV10-1	TRBJ1-1	NA	NA	TGCGCCAGCAGTGAATGGACAGACACTGAAGCTTTCTTT	CASSEWTDTEAFF
15	TRBV6-4	TRBJ1-4	TRBD1	once	TGTGCCAGCAGTGTTAGGGACAGGGGGTTTGAAAAACTGTTTTTT	CASSVRDRGFEKLFF
15	TRBV6-6	TRBJ2-5	NA	few	TGTGCCAGCAGTTATGGAGCCGCCATTGAGGAGACCCAGTACTTC	CASSYGAAIEETQYF
13	TRBV9	TRBJ2-1	NA	few	TGTGCCAGCAGCGCCCGACAGCTCCATGAGCAGTTCTTC	CASSARQLHEQFF
16	TRBV2	TRBJ1-5	NA	once	TGTGCCAGCACCCTGGACAGCGGATATAGCAATCAGCCCCAGCATTTT	CASTLDSGYSNQPQHF
18	TRBV11-2	TRBJ2-7	NA	NA	TGTGCCAGCAGCTCCACAAAACTTTTAGCGGTTAGCTCCTACGAGCAGTACTTC	CASSSTKLLAVSSYEQYF
13	TRBV19	TRBJ1-5	NA	NA	TGTGCCAGTACCCAGAGGGTCAATCAGCCCCAGCATTTT	CASTQRVNQPQHF
14	TRBV19	TRBJ2-1	NA	NA	TGTGCCAGTAGGCGGGAATACACCTACAATGAGCAGTTCTTC	CASRREYTYNEQFF
12	TRBV7-9	TRBJ2-5	TRBD1	few	TGTGCCAGTCGACAGGGCCAAGAGACCCAGTACTTC	CASRQGQETQYF
15	TRBV5-8	TRBJ2-5	TRBD1	NA	TGTGCCAGCAGCTTGCCCCGGGACAGTCAAGAGACCCAGTACTTC	CASSLPRDSQETQYF
17	TRBV7-8	TRBJ2-2	TRBD2	NA	TGTGCCAGCAGCCATCCGGTGGTGGCGGGAGACACCGGGGAGCTGTTTTTT	CASSHPVVAGDTGELFF
12	TRBV5-4	TRBJ1-1	TRBD1	few	TGTGCCAGCAGCTCGGACAGGCCTGAAGCTTTCTTT	CASSSDRPEAFF
12	TRBV18	TRBJ2-7	NA	few	TGTGCCAGCTCACCAGGCAGCTACGAGCAGTACTTC	CASSPGSYEQYF
18	TRBV11-3	TRBJ1-5	TRBD1	NA	TGTGCCAGCAGCTTAGATCGCACAGGGGGCGCGAGCAATCAGCCCCAGCATTTT	CASSLDRTGGASNQPQHF
15	TRBV18	TRBJ2-1	TRBD2	NA	TGTGCCAGCTCACTACCTAGCGGGAGAGACAATGAGCAGTTCTTC	CASSLPSGRDNEQFF
13	TRBV30	TRBJ1-5	NA	NA	TGTGCCTGGAGTGACAGGAATAATCAGCCCCAGCATTTT	CAWSDRNNQPQHF
18	TRBV5-4	TRBJ2-1	TRBD2	NA	TGTGCCAGCAGCTTGGGTACTAGCGGGAGCATAGGGGTCGATGAGCAGTTCTTC	CASSLGTSGSIGVDEQFF
16	TRBV28	TRBJ2-2	TRBD2	NA	TGTGCCAGCAGCGCCCTCGGGGGGGGTTACACCGGGGAGCTGTTTTTT	CASSALGGGYTGELFF
14	TRBV6-5	TRBJ2-3	NA	NA	TGTGCCAGCAGTTACTCGCGTCGGGCAGATACGCAGTATTTT	CASSYSRRADTQYF
16	TRBV5-1	TRBJ2-2	TRBD2	few	TGCGCCAGCAGCTTTAGCGGGAGGCCCAACACCGGGGAGCTGTTTTTT	CASSFSGRPNTGELFF
17	TRBV15	TRBJ2-3	TRBD1	NA	TGTGCCACCAGCACCAACCGACAGGGGATCAGTGCGGATACGCAGTATTTT	CATSTNRQGISADTQYF
13	TRBV15	TRBJ2-5	NA	once	TGTGCCACCAGCAGAGTACAGCAAGAGACCCAGTACTTC	CATSRVQQETQYF
12	TRBV6-5	TRBJ2-5	NA	NA	TGTGCCAGCAGTCCACGGGGTAAGGAGCAGTACTTC	CASSPRGKEQYF
14	TRBV19	TRBJ1-4	NA	once	TGTGCCAGTAGTATTTGGGGGGGGAATGAAAAACTGTTTTTT	CASSIWGGNEKLFF
13	TRBV28	TRBJ1-1	TRBD1	few	TGTGCCATCGCAGGGGGGAGGTACACTGAAGCTTTCTTT	CAIAGGRYTEAFF
12	TRBV4-2	TRBJ1-1	NA	NA	TGTGCCAGCACCCAACATAGAAATGAAGCTTTCTTT	CASTQHRNEAFF